This TCR beta chain was identified in a study of control samples from healthy donors and cancer patients. Germline V CDR1 and CDR2: SGHRS, YFSETQ. After removal of 5 bases from V and 6 bases from J, the junction contained 10 bases not matched to a gene. The CDR3 length is 15 residues. The protocol was immunoSEQ multiplex PCR, while the TCRdb copy is restricted to in-frame clones and leaves out a portion. The sample yields roughly 160,000 clones, roughly 94% seen once. Input material: PBMCs. The TCR was taken from a man between 60 and 75 years old with colorectal cancer. The rearrangement uses TRBV5-1 and TRBJ2-4; 8 bases align to TRBD2. The CDR3 sequence: CASSSGGRVGNIQYF. DNA for the CDR3: TGCGCCAGCAGTTCGGGGGGGCGCGTAGGAAACATTCAGTACTTC. Using reference TRBV5-1 and TRBJ2-4 for the parts outside the CDR3, the full variable domain is KAGVTQTPRYLIKTRGQQVTLSCSPISGHRSVSWYQQTPGQGLQFLFEYFSETQRNKGNFPGRFSGRQFSNSRSEMNVSTLELGDSALYLCASSSGGRVGNIQYFGAGTRLSVL.